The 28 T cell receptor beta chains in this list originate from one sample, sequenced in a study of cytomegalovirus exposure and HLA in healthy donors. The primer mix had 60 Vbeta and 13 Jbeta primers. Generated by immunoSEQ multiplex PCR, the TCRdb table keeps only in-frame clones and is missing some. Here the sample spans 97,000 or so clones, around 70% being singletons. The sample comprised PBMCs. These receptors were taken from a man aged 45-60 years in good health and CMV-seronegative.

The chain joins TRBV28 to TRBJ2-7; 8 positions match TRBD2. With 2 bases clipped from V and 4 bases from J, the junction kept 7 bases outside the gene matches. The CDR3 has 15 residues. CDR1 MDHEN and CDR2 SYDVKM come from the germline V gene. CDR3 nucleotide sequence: TGTGCCAGCAGTTTAATGCAGCGGGAGAGATACGAGCAGTACTTC. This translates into CASSLMQRERYEQYF.

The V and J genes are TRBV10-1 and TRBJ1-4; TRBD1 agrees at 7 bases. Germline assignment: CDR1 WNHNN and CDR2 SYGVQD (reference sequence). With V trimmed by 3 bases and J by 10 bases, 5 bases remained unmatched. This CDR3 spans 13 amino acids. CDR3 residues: CASSEGQARKLFF. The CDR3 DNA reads TGCGCCAGCAGTGAAGGACAGGCGCGAAAACTGTTTTTT.

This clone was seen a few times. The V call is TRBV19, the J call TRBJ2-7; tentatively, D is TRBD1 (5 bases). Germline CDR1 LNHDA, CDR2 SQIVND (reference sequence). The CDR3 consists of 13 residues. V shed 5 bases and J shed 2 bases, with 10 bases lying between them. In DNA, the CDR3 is TGTGCCAGTAGTCTTCGACAGACCTACGAGCAGTACTTC. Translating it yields CASSLRQTYEQYF.

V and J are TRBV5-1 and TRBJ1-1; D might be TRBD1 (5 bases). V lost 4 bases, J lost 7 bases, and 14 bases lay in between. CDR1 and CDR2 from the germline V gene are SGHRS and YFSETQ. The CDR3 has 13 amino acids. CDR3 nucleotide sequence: TGCGCCAGCAGCCAGGGAGGGCCTAATGAAGCTTTCTTT. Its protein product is CASSQGGPNEAFF.

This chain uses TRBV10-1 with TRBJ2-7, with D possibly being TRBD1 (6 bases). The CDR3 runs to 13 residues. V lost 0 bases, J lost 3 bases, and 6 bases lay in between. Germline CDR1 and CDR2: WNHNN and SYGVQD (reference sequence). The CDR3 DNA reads TGCGCCAGCAGTGAGTCGGGACACTACGAGCAGTACTTC. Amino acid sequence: CASSESGHYEQYF.

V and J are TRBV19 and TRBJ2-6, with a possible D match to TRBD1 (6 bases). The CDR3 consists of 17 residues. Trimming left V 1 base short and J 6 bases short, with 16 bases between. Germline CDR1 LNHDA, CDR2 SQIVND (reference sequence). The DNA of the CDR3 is TGTGCCAGTAGTATAGTCGGACAGCCCTCGGAGGCCAACGTCCTGACTTTC. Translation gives CASSIVGQPSEANVLTF.

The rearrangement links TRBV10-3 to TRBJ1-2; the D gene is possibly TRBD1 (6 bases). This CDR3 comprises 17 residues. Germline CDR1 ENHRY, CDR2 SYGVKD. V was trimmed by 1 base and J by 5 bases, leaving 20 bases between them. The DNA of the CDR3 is TGTGCCATCAGTGAGTTGGGCCGGGACACTCGTTCTTATGGCTACACCTTC. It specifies CAISELGRDTRSYGYTF.

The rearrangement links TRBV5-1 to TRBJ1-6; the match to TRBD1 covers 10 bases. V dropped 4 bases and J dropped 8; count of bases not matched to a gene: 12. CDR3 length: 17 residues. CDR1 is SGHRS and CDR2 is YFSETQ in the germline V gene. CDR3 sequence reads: CASSVNRQGAPDSPLHF. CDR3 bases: TGCGCCAGCAGCGTTAACCGACAGGGGGCGCCGGATTCACCCCTCCACTTT.

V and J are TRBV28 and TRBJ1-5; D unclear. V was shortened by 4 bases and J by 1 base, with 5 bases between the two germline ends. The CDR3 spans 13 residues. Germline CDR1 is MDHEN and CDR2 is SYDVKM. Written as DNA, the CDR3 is TGTGCCAGCAGTTCACACAGCAATCAGCCCCAGCATTTT. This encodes CASSSHSNQPQHF.

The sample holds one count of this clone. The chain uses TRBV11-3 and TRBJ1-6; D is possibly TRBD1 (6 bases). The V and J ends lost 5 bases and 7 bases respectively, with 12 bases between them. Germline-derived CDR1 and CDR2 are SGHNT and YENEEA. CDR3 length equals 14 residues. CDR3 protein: CASSLGGANSPLHF. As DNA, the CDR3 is TGTGCCAGCAGCCTGGGGGGGGCGAATTCACCCCTCCACTTT.

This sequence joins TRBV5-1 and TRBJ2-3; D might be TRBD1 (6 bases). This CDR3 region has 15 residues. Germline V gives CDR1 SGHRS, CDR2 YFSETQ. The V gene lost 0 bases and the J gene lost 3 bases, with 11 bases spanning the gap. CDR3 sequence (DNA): TGCGCCAGCAGCTTGGATGGACAGAGTACAGATACGCAGTATTTT. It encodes CASSLDGQSTDTQYF.

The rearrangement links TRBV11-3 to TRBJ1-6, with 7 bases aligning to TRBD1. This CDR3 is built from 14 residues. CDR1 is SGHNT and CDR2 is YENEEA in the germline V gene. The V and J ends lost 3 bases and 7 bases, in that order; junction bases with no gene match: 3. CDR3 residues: CASSLTGKNSPLHF. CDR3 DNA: TGTGCCAGCAGCTTGACAGGGAAAAATTCACCCCTCCACTTT.

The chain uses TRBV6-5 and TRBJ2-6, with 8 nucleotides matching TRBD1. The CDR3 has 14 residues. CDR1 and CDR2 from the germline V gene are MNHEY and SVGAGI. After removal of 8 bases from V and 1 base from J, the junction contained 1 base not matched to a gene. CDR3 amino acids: CASGTGSGANVLTF. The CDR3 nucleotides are TGTGCCAGCGGGACAGGTTCTGGGGCCAACGTCCTGACTTTC.

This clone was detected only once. As DNA, the CDR3 is TGCGCCAGCAGCCAAGAATTGTTTTCAACACCCCTCCACTTT. Translation: CASSQELFSTPLHF. This chain uses TRBV4-3 with TRBJ1-6; D is ambiguous. CDR3 length: 14 residues. Germline V gene sequence: CDR1 LGHNA, CDR2 YSLEER. V lost 0 bases and J 11 bases, leaving 11 bases between the germline ends.

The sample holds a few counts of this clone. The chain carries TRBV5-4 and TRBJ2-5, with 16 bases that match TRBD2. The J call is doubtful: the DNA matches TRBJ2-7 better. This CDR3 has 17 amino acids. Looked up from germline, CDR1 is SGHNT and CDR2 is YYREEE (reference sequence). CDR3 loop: CASSLGGLAGGAYEQYF. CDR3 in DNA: TGTGCCAGCAGCTTGGGGGGACTAGCGGGAGGGGCCTACGAGCAGTACTTC.

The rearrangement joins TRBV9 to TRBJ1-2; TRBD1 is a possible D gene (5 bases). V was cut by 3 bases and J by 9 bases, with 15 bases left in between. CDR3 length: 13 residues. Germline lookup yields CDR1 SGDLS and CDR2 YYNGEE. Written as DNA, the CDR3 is TGTGCCAGCAGCGGCGACCGCAGACAGAGCTACACCTTC. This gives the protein CASSGDRRQSYTF.

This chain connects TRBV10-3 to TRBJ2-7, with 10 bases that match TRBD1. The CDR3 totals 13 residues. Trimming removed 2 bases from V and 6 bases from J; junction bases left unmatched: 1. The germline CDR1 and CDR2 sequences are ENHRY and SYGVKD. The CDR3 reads CAISERTGGEQYF. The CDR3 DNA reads TGTGCCATCAGTGAGCGGACAGGGGGCGAGCAGTACTTC.

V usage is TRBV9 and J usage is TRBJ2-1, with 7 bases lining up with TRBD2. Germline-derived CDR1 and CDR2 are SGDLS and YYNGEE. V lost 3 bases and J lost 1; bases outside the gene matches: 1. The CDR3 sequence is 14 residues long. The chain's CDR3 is CASSGGGSYNEQFF. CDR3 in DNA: TGTGCCAGCAGCGGGGGGGGTTCCTACAATGAGCAGTTCTTC.

CDR3 protein: CASSLDGTGFSEQYF. The CDR3 DNA follows: TGTGCCAGCAGCTTGGATGGGACAGGGTTCAGCGAGCAGTACTTC. J is TRBJ2-7 and V is TRBV5-6, with TRBD1 matching over 9 bases. The germline gives CDR1 SGHDT, CDR2 YYEEEE. V gave up 0 bases and J gave up 6 bases; unmatched junction bases: 7. The CDR3 length is 15 residues.

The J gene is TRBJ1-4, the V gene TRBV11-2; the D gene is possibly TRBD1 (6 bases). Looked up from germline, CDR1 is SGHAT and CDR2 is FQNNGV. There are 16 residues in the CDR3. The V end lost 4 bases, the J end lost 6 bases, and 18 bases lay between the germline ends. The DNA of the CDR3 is TGTGCCAGCAGCTCGGACAGTTATAAACGATATGAAAAACTGTTTTTT. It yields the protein CASSSDSYKRYEKLFF.

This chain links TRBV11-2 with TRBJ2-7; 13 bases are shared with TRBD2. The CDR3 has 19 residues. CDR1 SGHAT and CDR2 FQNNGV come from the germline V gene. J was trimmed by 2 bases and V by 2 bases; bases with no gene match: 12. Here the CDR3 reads CASSLIGGLAGLRPYEQYF. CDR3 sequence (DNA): TGTGCCAGCAGCTTAATTGGGGGACTAGCGGGACTGCGTCCCTACGAGCAGTACTTC.

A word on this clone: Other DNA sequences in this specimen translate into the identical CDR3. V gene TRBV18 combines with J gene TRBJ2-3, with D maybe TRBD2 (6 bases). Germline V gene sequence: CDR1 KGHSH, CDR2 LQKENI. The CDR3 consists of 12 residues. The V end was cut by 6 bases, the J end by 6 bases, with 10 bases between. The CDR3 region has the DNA TGTGCCAGCTCCTGGGGAGGTGATACGCAGTATTTT. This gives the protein CASSWGGDTQYF.

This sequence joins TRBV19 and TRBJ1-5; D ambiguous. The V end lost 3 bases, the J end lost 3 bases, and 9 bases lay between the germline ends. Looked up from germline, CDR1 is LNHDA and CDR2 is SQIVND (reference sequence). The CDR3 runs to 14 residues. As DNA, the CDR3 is TGTGCCAGTAGTATTCGGGTAAACAATCAGCCCCAGCATTTT. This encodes CASSIRVNNQPQHF.

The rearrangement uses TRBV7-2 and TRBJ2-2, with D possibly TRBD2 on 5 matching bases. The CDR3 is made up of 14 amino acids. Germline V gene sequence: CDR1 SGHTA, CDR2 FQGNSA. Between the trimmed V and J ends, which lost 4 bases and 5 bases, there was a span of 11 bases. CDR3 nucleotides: TGTGCCAGCAGCTCCGCCCCGGGAACCGGGGAGCTGTTTTTT. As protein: CASSSAPGTGELFF.

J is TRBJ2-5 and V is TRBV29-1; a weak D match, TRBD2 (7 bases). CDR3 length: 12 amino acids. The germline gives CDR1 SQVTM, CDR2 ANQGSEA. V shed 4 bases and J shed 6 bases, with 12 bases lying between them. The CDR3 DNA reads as TGCAGCGTTGTTTTGGGGGGGCAGACCCAGTACTTC. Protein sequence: CSVVLGGQTQYF.

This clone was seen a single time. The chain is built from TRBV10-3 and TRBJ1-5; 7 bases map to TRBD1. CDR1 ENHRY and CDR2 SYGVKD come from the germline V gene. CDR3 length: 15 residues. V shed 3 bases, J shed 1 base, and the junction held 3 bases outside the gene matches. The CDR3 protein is CAISDVTGSNQPQHF. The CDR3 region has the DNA TGTGCCATCAGTGACGTGACAGGGAGCAATCAGCCCCAGCATTTT.

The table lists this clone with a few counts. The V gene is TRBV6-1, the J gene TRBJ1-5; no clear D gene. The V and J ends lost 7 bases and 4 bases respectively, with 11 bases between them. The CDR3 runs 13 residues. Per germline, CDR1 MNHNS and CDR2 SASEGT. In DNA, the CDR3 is TGTGCCAGCACCAATCCAGGAAATCAGCCCCAGCATTTT. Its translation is CASTNPGNQPQHF.

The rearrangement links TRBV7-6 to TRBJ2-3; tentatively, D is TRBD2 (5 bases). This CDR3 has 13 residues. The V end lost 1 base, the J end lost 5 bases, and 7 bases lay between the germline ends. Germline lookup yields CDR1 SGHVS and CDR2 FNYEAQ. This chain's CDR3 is CASSLGELDTQYF. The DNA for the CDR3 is TGTGCCAGCAGCTTAGGGGAGTTAGATACGCAGTATTTT. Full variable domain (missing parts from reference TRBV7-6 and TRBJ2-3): GAGVSQSPRYKVTKRGQDVALRCDPISGHVSLYWYRQALGQGPEFLTYFNYEAQQDKSGLPNDRFSAERPEGSISTLTIQRTEQRDSAMYRCASSLGELDTQYFGPGTRLTVL.